The present T cell receptor (beta chain) was sequenced within a study of cytomegalovirus exposure and HLA in healthy donors. Study-level findings and limits: With later analysis, a missense DCLRE1C variant became linked to TCR beta V- and J-gene trimming.

It was with 60 Vbeta and 13 Jbeta primers that the PCR ran. TCRdb's table, derived via immunoSEQ multiplex PCR, lists solely in-frame clones and lacks some. The profile shows tens of thousands of clones, less than 75% of them singletons. Comment on this clone: Its antigen is unidentified.

CDR3 length: 15 amino acids. V lost 0 bases, J lost 5 bases, and 6 bases stayed unmatched. Germline V CDR1 and CDR2: SGHTA, FQGNSA. The rearrangement joins TRBV7-2 to TRBJ2-5; 7 bases align to TRBD2. This clonotype was sampled from a man aged 25 to 40 in good health and CMV-seronegative. Sequencing was done on a sample of PBMCs. CDR3 sequence: CASSLAGGIAETQYF. The CDR3 DNA follows: TGTGCCAGCAGCTTAGCGGGGGGGATTGCGGAGACCCAGTACTTC. Using reference TRBV7-2 and TRBJ2-5 for the parts outside the CDR3, the full variable domain is GAGVSQSPSNKVTEKGKDVELRCDPISGHTALYWYRQSLGQGLEFLIYFQGNSAPDKSGLPSDRFSAERTGGSVSTLTIQRTQQEDSAVYLCASSLAGGIAETQYFGPGTRLLVL.